This T cell receptor beta chain came from a study of cytomegalovirus exposure and HLA in healthy donors. General study results and limits: Among the CMV-associated chains, three were confirmed in vitro as specific for CMV antigens. Cytomegalovirus status was reportedly diagnosed by the classifier with high specificity and sensitivity. Researchers reported in a later analysis that a missense DCLRE1C variant was tied to TCR beta V- and J-gene trimming.

CDR3 length equals 14 residues. From germline, CDR1 is LGHNT and CDR2 FRNRAP. J lost 4 bases, V lost 3 bases, and 2 bases had no gene match. The PCR contained 60 Vbeta and 13 Jbeta primers. The protocol was immunoSEQ multiplex PCR, while the TCRdb copy is restricted to in-frame clones and leaves out a portion. Of around 90,000 clones in the sample, 82% were seen once. About this clone itself: The antigen is unknown.

The V and J genes are TRBV12-5 and TRBJ2-1; TRBD1 matches at 8 bases. The sequence derives from a man between 50 and 59 years old in good health and CMV-seronegative. Material for sequencing was PBMCs. The CDR3 sequence: CASGLGDRYNEQFF. Here the CDR3 DNA reads TGTGCTAGTGGTTTAGGGGACAGGTACAATGAGCAGTTCTTC. Supplemented by reference TRBV12-5 and TRBJ2-1, the full variable domain reads DARVTQTPRHKVTEMGQEVTMRCQPILGHNTVFWYRQTMMQGLELLAYFRNRAPLDDSGMPKDRFSAEMPDATLATLKIQPSEPRDSAVYFCASGLGDRYNEQFFGPGTRLTVL.